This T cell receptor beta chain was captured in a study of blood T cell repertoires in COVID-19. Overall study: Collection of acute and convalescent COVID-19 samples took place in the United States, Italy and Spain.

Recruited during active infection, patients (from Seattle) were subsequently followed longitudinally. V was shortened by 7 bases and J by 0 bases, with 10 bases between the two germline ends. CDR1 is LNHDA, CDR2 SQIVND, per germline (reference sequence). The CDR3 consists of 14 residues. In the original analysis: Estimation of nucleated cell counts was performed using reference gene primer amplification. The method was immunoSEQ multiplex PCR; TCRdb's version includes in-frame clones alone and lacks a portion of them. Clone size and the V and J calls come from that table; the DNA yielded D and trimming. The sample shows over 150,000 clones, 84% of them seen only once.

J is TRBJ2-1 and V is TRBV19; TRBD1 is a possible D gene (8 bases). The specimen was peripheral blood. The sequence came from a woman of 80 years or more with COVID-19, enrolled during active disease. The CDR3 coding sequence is TGTGCCAGTAACAGGGGGGGCTCCTACAATGAGCAGTTCTTC. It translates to CASNRGGSYNEQFF.